Given below is one T cell receptor beta chain in context. CDR1 and CDR2 (germline): LNHDA, SQIVND (reference sequence). Trimming pared 2 bases from V and 10 bases from J, leaving 18 bases between. CDR3 length: 15 residues. In the study's own analysis: Estimates of nucleated cell counts were drawn from the amplification of reference gene primers. The method was immunoSEQ multiplex PCR; TCRdb's version includes in-frame clones alone and lacks a portion of them. The D gene and trimming were derived from the DNA, and the V and J assignments and clone size from that table. The table records around 480,000 clones, more than 70% of them present only once. This entry belongs to a study of blood T cell repertoires in COVID-19. Study summary: T cells, B-cell-depleted T cells, or PBMCs supplied cDNA or gDNA.

What was sequenced was peripheral blood. The V and J genes are TRBV19 and TRBJ2-1; the D gene is possibly TRBD2 (5 bases). The receptor's source is a woman between 45 and 65 years old with COVID-19, enrolled during active disease. This CDR3 reads CASSIIGLAMGEQFF. CDR3 nucleotide sequence: TGTGCCAGTAGTATAATCGGGCTAGCTATGGGCGAGCAGTTCTTC.